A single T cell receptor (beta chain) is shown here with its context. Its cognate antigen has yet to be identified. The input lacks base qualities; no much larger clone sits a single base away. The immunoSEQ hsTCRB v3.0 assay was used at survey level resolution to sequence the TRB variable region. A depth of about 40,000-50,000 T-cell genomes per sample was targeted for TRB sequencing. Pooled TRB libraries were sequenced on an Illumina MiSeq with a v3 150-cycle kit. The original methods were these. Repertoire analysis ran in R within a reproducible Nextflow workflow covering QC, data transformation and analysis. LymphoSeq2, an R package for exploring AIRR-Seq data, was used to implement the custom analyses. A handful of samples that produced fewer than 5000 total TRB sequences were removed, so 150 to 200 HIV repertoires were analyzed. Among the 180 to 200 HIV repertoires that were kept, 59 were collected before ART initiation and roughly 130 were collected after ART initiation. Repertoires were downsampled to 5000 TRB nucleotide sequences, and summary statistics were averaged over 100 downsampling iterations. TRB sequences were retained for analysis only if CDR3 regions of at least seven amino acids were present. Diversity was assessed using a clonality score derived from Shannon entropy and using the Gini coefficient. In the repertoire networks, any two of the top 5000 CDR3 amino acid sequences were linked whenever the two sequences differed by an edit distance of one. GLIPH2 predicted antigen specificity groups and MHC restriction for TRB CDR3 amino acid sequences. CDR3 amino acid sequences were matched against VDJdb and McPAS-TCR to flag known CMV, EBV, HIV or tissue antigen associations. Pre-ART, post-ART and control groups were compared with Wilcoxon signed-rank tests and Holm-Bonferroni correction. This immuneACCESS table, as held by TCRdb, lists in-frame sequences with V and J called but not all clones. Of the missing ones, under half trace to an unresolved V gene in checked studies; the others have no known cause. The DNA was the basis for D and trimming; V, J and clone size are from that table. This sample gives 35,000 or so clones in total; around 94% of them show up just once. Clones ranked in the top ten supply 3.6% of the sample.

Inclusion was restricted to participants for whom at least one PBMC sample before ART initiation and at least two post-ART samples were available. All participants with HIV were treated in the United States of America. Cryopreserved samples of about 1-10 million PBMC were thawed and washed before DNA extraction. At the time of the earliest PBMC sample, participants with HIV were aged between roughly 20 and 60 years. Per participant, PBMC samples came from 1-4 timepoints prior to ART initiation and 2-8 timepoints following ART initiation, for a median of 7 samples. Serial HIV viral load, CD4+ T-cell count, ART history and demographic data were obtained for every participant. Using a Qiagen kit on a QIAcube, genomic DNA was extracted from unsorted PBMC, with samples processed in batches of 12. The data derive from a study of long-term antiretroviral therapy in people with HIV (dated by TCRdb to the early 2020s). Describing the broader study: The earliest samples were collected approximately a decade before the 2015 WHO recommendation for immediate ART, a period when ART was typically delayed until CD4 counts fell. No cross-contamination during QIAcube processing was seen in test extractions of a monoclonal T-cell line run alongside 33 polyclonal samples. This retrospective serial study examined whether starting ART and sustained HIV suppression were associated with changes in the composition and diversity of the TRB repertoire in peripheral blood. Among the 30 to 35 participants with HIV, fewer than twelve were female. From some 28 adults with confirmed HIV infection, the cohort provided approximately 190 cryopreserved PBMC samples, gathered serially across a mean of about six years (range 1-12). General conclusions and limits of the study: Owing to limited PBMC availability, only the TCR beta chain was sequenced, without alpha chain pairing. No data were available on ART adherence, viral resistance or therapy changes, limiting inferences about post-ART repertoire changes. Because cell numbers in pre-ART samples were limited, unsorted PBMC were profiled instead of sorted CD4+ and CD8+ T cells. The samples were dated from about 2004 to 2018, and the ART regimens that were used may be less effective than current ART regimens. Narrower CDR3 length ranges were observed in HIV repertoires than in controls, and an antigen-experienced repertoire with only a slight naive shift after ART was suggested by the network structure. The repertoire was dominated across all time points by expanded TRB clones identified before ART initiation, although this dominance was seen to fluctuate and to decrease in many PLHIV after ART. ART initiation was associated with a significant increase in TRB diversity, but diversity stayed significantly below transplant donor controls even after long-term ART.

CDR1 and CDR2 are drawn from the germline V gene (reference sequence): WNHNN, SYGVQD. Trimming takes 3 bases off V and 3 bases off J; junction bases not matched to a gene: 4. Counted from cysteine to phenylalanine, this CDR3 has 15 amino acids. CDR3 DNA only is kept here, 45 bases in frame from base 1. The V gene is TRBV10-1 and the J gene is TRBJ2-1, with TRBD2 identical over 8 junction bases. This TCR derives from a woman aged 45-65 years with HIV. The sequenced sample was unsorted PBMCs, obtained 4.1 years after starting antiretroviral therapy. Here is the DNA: TGCGCCAGCAGTGACGGACTAGCAGGCTACAATGAGCAGTTCTTC. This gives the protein CASSDGLAGYNEQFF.